A selection of T cell receptor beta chains follows, all from one sample in a study of shared clonotypes between healthy human individuals. Repertoires were generated with immunoSEQ multiplex PCR, while TCRdb's copy carries only in-frame clones and drops some. The table shows roughly 760,000 clones, with around 67% occurring only once. Specimen: memory CD4+ T cells sorted from blood. These TCRs come from a woman between 25 and 40 years old in good health. CDR3s include the opening cysteine and the closing phenylalanine or tryptophan. The D gene is left open where the match is weak. Size is omitted from some rows. Given values are once, few, many or a class for expanded clones.

d_call,clone_size,v_call,j_call,cdr3_nt,cdr3_aa
.,.,TRBV12-5,TRBJ1-1,TGTGCTAGTGGTTTGGTAGATAACACTGAAGCTTTCTTT,CASGLVDNTEAFF
.,once,TRBV7-8,TRBJ1-5,TGTGCCAGCAGCTTGACCGGGGGCAATCAGCCCCAGCATTTT,CASSLTGGNQPQHF
TRBD2,.,TRBV19,TRBJ2-1,TGTGCCAGTAGTAAGACTAGCGGGGCCTACAATGAGCAGTTCTTC,CASSKTSGAYNEQFF
TRBD1,.,TRBV27,TRBJ1-2,TGTGCCAGCAGCCTTAACAGGGGTGGCTACACCTTC,CASSLNRGGYTF
.,.,TRBV19,TRBJ2-6,TGTGCCAGTAGCCGACAGGTACTTAGCTCTGGGGCCAACGTCCTGACTTTC,CASSRQVLSSGANVLTF
.,.,TRBV6-5,TRBJ2-1,TGTGCCAGCAGAGGGGAGCGGAATGAGCAGTTCTTC,CASRGERNEQFF
.,.,TRBV6-5,TRBJ1-5,TGTGCCAGCAGGAATCAGGGGCAGCCCCAGCATTTT,CASRNQGQPQHF
.,.,TRBV5-1,TRBJ1-1,TGCGCCAGCAGCTTGGAGTGGGGTGGCGTCACTGAAGCTTTCTTT,CASSLEWGGVTEAFF
TRBD1,.,TRBV9,TRBJ1-2,TGTGCCAGCAGCGCTCGGACAGGCTATGGCTACACCTTC,CASSARTGYGYTF
TRBD1,.,TRBV11-3,TRBJ2-2,TGTGCCAGCAGCCTAAGGGACAGCCCCGGGGAGCTGTTTTTT,CASSLRDSPGELFF
TRBD1,.,TRBV6-5,TRBJ2-1,TGTGCCAGCAGTTTTCAGGGGGCGCGGGAAGAGGAGCAGTTCTTC,CASSFQGAREEEQFF
TRBD2,.,TRBV7-9,TRBJ2-1,TGTGCCAGCAGCTTAGGACTAGCGGGAGGATACAATGAGCAGTTCTTC,CASSLGLAGGYNEQFF
.,.,TRBV30,TRBJ1-3,TGTGCCTGGAGTGTAATGGGGGGAGGGTCTGGAAACACCATATATTTT,CAWSVMGGGSGNTIYF
.,.,TRBV28,TRBJ2-7,TGTGCCAGCGAACCAGGGGGGGCGGCTGGGGAGCAGTACTTC,CASEPGGAAGEQYF
TRBD2,.,TRBV7-2,TRBJ2-2,TGTGCCAGCAGCTTCCTAGCGGGAACAACTGCCACCGGGGAGCTGTTTTTT,CASSFLAGTTATGELFF
.,few,TRBV5-1,TRBJ1-2,TGCGCCAGCAGCTTGGTGTCGGCAAACTATGGCTACACCTTC,CASSLVSANYGYTF
.,.,TRBV19,TRBJ2-3,TGTGCCGGATTTCATAGGAGAGCGTGTAGGCATACGCAGTATTTT,CAGFHRRACRHTQYF
.,.,TRBV28,TRBJ2-3,TGTGCCAGCAGCCCATGGACTAGCACAGATACGCAGTATTTT,CASSPWTSTDTQYF
.,.,TRBV28,TRBJ2-7,TGTGCCAGCAGTTTGCAGGGAGTAGTCGAGCAGTACTTC,CASSLQGVVEQYF
.,.,TRBV5-1,TRBJ2-1,TGCGCCAGCACCGTAGGGGGGAGCTCCTACAATGAGCAGTTCTTC,CASTVGGSSYNEQFF
TRBD2,.,TRBV5-1,TRBJ2-1,TGCGCCAGCAGCTTGGCCCCGGGGGGGTCCTACAATGAGCAGTTCTTC,CASSLAPGGSYNEQFF
TRBD2,.,TRBV27,TRBJ2-3,TGTGCCAGCAGACTAGCGGGAGTAGGCACAGATACGCAGTATTTT,CASRLAGVGTDTQYF
.,few,TRBV7-2,TRBJ2-1,TGTGCCAGCGCTGCTGGGGCGGTCCTCTATGAGCAGTTCTTC,CASAAGAVLYEQFF
.,.,TRBV6-5,TRBJ2-1,TGTGCCAGCAGGGGGAGGTGGAGAGAGCAGTTCTTC,CASRGRWREQFF
TRBD2,.,TRBV27,TRBJ2-7,TGTGCCAGCAGTTTCGGGCAGGGACTATCCTACGAGCAGTACTTC,CASSFGQGLSYEQYF
.,.,TRBV21-1,TRBJ2-7,TGTGCCAGCAGCAAAGAGGGCGGACAGGCCTACGAGCAGTACTTC,CASSKEGGQAYEQYF
.,.,TRBV5-1,TRBJ1-4,TGCGCCAGCAGCACGGGGCTCGATGAAAAACTGTTTTTT,CASSTGLDEKLFF
.,.,TRBV7-2,TRBJ2-1,TGTGCCAGCAGCTCCCGATACAATGAGCAGTTCTTC,CASSSRYNEQFF
.,.,TRBV18,TRBJ2-7,TGTGCCAGCTCACAAGCCGGGACACTCGCCGAGCAGTACTTC,CASSQAGTLAEQYF
TRBD1,.,TRBV28,TRBJ2-7,TGTGCCAGCAGTTTAGCTACAGGGGTGGGGGAGCAGTACTTC,CASSLATGVGEQYF
TRBD2,.,TRBV27,TRBJ2-3,TGTGCCAGCAGACGGACTAGTTCCCTCCCTTTCACAGATACGCAGTATTTT,CASRRTSSLPFTDTQYF
.,.,TRBV28,TRBJ1-1,TGTGCCAGCAGTTTCCAACAGGGCGGGCTCACTGAAGCTTTCTTT,CASSFQQGGLTEAFF
TRBD1,.,TRBV15,TRBJ1-5,TGTGCCACCAGCAGAGATGCTCCGGACAGGGAATCGCATTTT,CATSRDAPDRESHF
.,.,TRBV2,TRBJ1-1,TGTGCCCTCGGGGTCAACACTGAAGCTTTCTTT,CALGVNTEAFF
.,.,TRBV5-1,TRBJ2-2,TGCGCCAGCAGCCCCCAGAACACCGGGGAGCTGTTTTTT,CASSPQNTGELFF
TRBD2,.,TRBV28,TRBJ2-1,TGTGCCAGCAGTTTATTCAGGGTTAGTGGGATAGCGGGAGTGAATGAGCAGTTCTTC,CASSLFRVSGIAGVNEQFF
TRBD1,.,TRBV11-2,TRBJ2-5,TGTGCCAGCAGCCCCGGGACAGGGGGCCAAGAGACCCAGTACTTC,CASSPGTGGQETQYF
TRBD2,.,TRBV7-3,TRBJ2-3,TGTGCCAGCAGCTCCGGAACTAGCGGAAGCGGGGGAACAGATACGCAGTATTTT,CASSSGTSGSGGTDTQYF
TRBD2,.,TRBV29-1,TRBJ2-5,TGCAGCGTTGACCCTAGCGGGGTGGGGGAGACCCAGTACTTC,CSVDPSGVGETQYF
TRBD2,.,TRBV19,TRBJ2-7,TGTGCCAGTAGTATTAGTATCGCTAGCGGGAGGGACGAGCAGTACTTC,CASSISIASGRDEQYF
.,.,TRBV7-8,TRBJ1-2,TGTGCCAGCAGCTTAAGATGGGGGGAAGGCTATGGCTACACCTTC,CASSLRWGEGYGYTF
TRBD2,.,TRBV29-1,TRBJ2-7,TGCAGCGTTGACGTCGGACTAGCGGGAGTCAGCGAGCAGTACTTC,CSVDVGLAGVSEQYF
TRBD2,.,TRBV7-9,TRBJ2-2,TGTGCCAGCAGCCCGCAGGGAGGGTACACCGGGGAGCTGTTTTTT,CASSPQGGYTGELFF
TRBD2,few,TRBV15,TRBJ2-3,TGTGCCACCAGCGGACTCGACTGGGCGGGAGTAAAGACAGATACGCAGTATTTT,CATSGLDWAGVKTDTQYF
.,.,TRBV28,TRBJ1-1,TGTGCCAGCACCGAAAGGGGGAGGGGCAACCCCGAAGCTTTCTTT,CASTERGRGNPEAFF
.,.,TRBV28,TRBJ1-1,TGTGCCAGCAGTTTAACCGGGGGTAGGACTGAAGCTTTCTTT,CASSLTGGRTEAFF
TRBD1,few,TRBV5-1,TRBJ2-5,TGCGCCAGCAGCTTGTTGACAGGGCAAGAGACCCAGTACTTC,CASSLLTGQETQYF
TRBD2,.,TRBV5-1,TRBJ2-1,TGCGCCAGCAGCCTCCTGACTAGCGGGAGAGGGAATGAGCAGTTCTTC,CASSLLTSGRGNEQFF
TRBD2,.,TRBV5-4,TRBJ2-7,TGTGCCAGCAGCCGGGGTAGCGGGAGAAGCGAGCAGTACTTC,CASSRGSGRSEQYF
.,few,TRBV12-1,TRBJ2-3,TGTGCCAGCAGCTCCCGATGGAGCGGGAGGGGCACAGATACGCAGTATTTT,CASSSRWSGRGTDTQYF
.,.,TRBV28,TRBJ1-4,TGTGCCAGCACAGGTGCAGGTGAAAAACTGTTTTTT,CASTGAGEKLFF
.,few,TRBV2,TRBJ2-2,TGTGCCAGCAGTGCCAAACGGATACTCAACACCGGGGAGCTGTTTTTT,CASSAKRILNTGELFF
.,few,TRBV5-1,TRBJ2-1,TGCGCCAGCAGCTTGGATATTGCAGACTCCTACAATGAGCAGTTCTTC,CASSLDIADSYNEQFF
.,.,TRBV5-1,TRBJ2-1,TGCGCCAGCAGCTCCACCGACATGGGAGAGGTCAATGAGCAGTTCTTC,CASSSTDMGEVNEQFF
.,.,TRBV27,TRBJ1-3,TGTGCCAGCAGTTTCGCCAGCTCTGGAAACACCATATATTTT,CASSFASSGNTIYF
TRBD1,few,TRBV19,TRBJ1-2,TGTGCCAGTAGTACACCCTATGGGACAGCGGGCTATGGCTACACCTTC,CASSTPYGTAGYGYTF
TRBD2,once,TRBV27,TRBJ2-3,TGTGCCAGCAGTTTAGTAGCGGGAGGGCCCCACACAGATACGCAGTATTTT,CASSLVAGGPHTDTQYF
TRBD1,.,TRBV2,TRBJ2-5,TGTGCCAGCAGTAGGGACAGGAACCAAGAGACCCAGTACTTC,CASSRDRNQETQYF
.,.,TRBV28,TRBJ1-2,TGTGCCAGCAGTTCGCCCTCGATAGCTAACTATGGCTACACCTTC,CASSSPSIANYGYTF